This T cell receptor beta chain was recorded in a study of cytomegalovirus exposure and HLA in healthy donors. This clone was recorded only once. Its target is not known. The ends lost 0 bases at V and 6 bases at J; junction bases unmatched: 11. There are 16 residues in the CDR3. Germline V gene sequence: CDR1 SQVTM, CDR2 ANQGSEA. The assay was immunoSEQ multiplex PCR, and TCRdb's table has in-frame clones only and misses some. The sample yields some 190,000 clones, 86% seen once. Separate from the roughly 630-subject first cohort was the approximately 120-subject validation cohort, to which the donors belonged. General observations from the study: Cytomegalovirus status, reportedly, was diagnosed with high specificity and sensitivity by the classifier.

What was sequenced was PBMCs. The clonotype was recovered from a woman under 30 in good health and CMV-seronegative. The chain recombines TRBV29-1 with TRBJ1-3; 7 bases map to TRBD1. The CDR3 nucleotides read TGCAGCGTTGAAGACCTTGGTCGGACAGGACTAAACACCATATATTTT. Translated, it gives CSVEDLGRTGLNTIYF.